This record covers a single T cell receptor (beta chain). Its specific antigen is unknown. Base qualities are not recorded, but no much larger clone differs from it by a single base. The immunoSEQ Assay was used to sequence TCR beta CDR3 regions from DNA. As for how the authors treated the data: To compute T cell density, TCR beta template counts were normalized to usable DNA, which was estimated by amplifying housekeeping genes. Using the preseqR package, richness was estimated by extrapolating to 120,000 templates for tissue samples and 400,000 templates for PBMC samples. Clonality was defined by subtracting Pielou's evenness from one. Tissue-enriched TCRs were identified through differential abundance testing performed on productive amino-acid clonotypes, with a minimum total count of 5 and an alpha of 0.1. Repertoire overlap between compartments was quantified with the Jaccard Index and Morisita Overlap Index. GLIPH grouped TCR beta CDR3s together with public tetramer-defined viral CDR3s, and a viral motif had to include at least three viral sequences and also show V-gene enrichment. What TCRdb holds here is the immuneACCESS table cut down to in-frame rearrangements. Part of the clones is not present; checked against another copy, under half of the missing clones reflect an unresolved V gene, and the others are unexplained. V and J calls and clone size are given by that table; D and trimming were obtained from the DNA. For this sample the table gives a few thousand clones, of which approximately 24% were detected only once. 15% to 20% of the sample lies in the top ten.

Uninvolved adjacent lung was obtained at least 2 cm from the tumor margin, and the absence of atypia was confirmed by two independent pathologists. At diagnosis, tumor, uninvolved tumor-adjacent lung and peripheral blood were collected and then preserved as a mix of FFPE and fresh-frozen material. The sample comes from a study of T cells in localized non-small cell lung cancer (dated by TCRdb to the early 2020s). For context, the study as a whole: The study examined T cell repertoires in 200 to 300 patients with early-stage NSCLC and compared tumors with uninvolved tumor-adjacent lungs. The cohort comprised some 240 treatment-naïve NSCLC patients with resected, localized lung tumors. A mean age of around 66 years was recorded for the NSCLC patients, of whom 120 to 150 were male and 95 to 110 were female.

Its CDR3 holds 14 amino acids, cysteine through phenylalanine. Left in the record is the CDR3 DNA by itself, 42 bases read in frame from the first base. Reading the germline V gene gives CDR1 SGHRS and CDR2 YFSETQ. From V the trimming removes 1 base and from J it removes 5 bases, while the gene matches leave 4 bases of the junction unaccounted for. Broad study findings and their caveats: Because of the exploratory design, TCR variables were selected using unadjusted p-values without false-discovery rate correction. A median of around 57 of the top 100 tumor clones were detected in paired uninvolved adjacent lung, and about 29 of these tumor clones were also found among the top 100 clones of the paired uninvolved adjacent lung. Higher T cell density in blood was associated with longer overall survival, whereas higher clonality in adjacent lung was associated with shorter survival. Multi-region tumor sequencing was not performed, so intratumor heterogeneity could not be excluded. Uninvolved tumor-adjacent lung showed the highest T cell clonality, higher than tumor, which suggests more focused antigenic responses in the uninvolved tumor-adjacent lung.

This chain joins TRBV5-1 to TRBJ1-1; 8 central nucleotides agree with TRBD1. The source material was normal lung tissue next to the tumor, sampled before any cancer treatment. This receptor was obtained from a female donor with stage II lung adenocarcinoma. The DNA sequence is as follows: TGCGCCAGCAGCTTGAGCAGGGGGCGGACTGAAGCTTTCTTT. Translated, this gives CASSLSRGRTEAFF.